The clone carrying this TCR beta chain showed up just once. Additional DNA sequences in this sample encode the identical CDR3. The sample originates from a study of blood T cell repertoires in COVID-19. Turning to the study itself: Sample material is recorded as cDNA or gDNA derived from T cells, B-cell-depleted T cells, or PBMCs.

In the original workflow: Estimates of nucleated cell counts were drawn from the amplification of reference gene primers. Method: immunoSEQ multiplex PCR; TCRdb's copy keeps in-frame clones and lacks some. The DNA gave D and trimming, while V, J and clone size come from that table. The table includes over 200,000 clones, 84% detected once. CDR3 length equals 13 residues. V lost 5 bases to trimming and J lost 1 base, with 8 bases between them. This clonotype was sampled from a man aged 55 to 70 who had recovered from COVID-19. Sequencing used PBMCs or T cells enriched from blood (not recorded which). The gene calls are TRBV12-3 or TRBV12-4 and TRBJ1-1; D not resolved. In nucleotides, the CDR3 is TGTGCCAGCAGTCCCCCCCGGAACACTGAAGCTTTCTTT. It is translated as CASSPPRNTEAFF.